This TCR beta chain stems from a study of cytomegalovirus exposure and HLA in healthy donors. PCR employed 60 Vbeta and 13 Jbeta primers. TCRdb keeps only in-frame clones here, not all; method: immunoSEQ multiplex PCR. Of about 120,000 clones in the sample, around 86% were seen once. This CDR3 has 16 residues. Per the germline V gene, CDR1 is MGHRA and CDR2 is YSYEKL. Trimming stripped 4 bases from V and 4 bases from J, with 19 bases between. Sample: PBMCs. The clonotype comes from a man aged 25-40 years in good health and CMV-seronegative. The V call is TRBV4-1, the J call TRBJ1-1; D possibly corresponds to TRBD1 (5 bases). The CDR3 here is CASSRTWDGGRTEAFF. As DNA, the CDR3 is TGCGCCAGCAGCCGAACATGGGACGGAGGGCGCACTGAAGCTTTCTTT.